The source of this T cell receptor beta chain is a study of blood T cell repertoires in COVID-19. The wider study: Both acute and convalescent COVID-19 samples were obtained from the United States, Italy and Spain. T cells, B-cell-depleted T cells, or PBMCs provided the cDNA or gDNA that served as material.

As processed by the authors: Amplified reference gene primers provided the basis for estimating nucleated cell counts. Assay: immunoSEQ multiplex PCR; the TCRdb copy retains only in-frame clones and omits some. The V and J calls and the clone size are those of that table, but D and trimming were determined from the DNA. The table has around 70,000 clones, roughly 80% seen once. Germline V gene lookup returns CDR1 KGHSH and CDR2 LQKENI. The CDR3 runs 14 residues. The V segment lost 6 bases and the J segment 5 bases; nucleotides outside the gene matches: 9. The chain couples TRBV18 to TRBJ1-1; 7 nucleotides line up with TRBD1. The TCR comes from a woman between 65 and 79 years old with acute or convalescent COVID-19. What was sequenced was peripheral blood. This chain's CDR3 is CASSLTGERTEAFF. The DNA of the CDR3 is TGTGCCAGCTCGCTAACAGGGGAGAGGACTGAAGCTTTCTTT.